Presented here are 22 T cell receptor beta chains from one specimen sequenced in a study of CD8 T cells in ankylosing spondylitis (dated by TCRdb to 2016 to 2017). Paper-wide results and their limitations: Blood from ankylosing spondylitis patients appeared to be characterized by a TCR beta motif made up of under ten highly homologous amino acid variants.

The library was obtained by 5' RACE. The sequencer was an Illumina HiSeq 2500. The public reads were quality trimmed at Q25 with fastp and then assembled into clones with MiXCR by TCRdb, keeping productive beta chains. Here each entry gathers all rows of one CDR3 protein and keeps the most common genes and DNA. For this sample there are fewer than 400,000 distinct CDR3 sequences; 20% to 25% appear just once. 15% to 20% of the sample rests with the top ten. No cognate antigen is known for these TCRs. Input material: blood, either unsorted or a sorted T cell fraction (not recorded which). The receptors stem from a male donor with ankylosing spondylitis.

In the case of this clonotype: A much larger clone is a single base away; this may be a read error. The chain has TRBV12-3 or TRBV12-4 and TRBJ2-2; 7 bases map to TRBD1. The CDR3 is 15 residues long. This CDR3 reads CASSTGTVNTGELIF. The DNA for the CDR3 is TGTGCCAGCAGCACCGGGACAGTGAACACCGGGGAGCTGATTTTT.

In this sample, this clonotype turned up many times. The chain employs TRBV12-3 or TRBV12-4 and TRBJ2-1; 10 bases align to TRBD1. V lost 4 bases and J lost 5; bases outside the gene matches: 5. The CDR3 is 15 amino acids. The chain's CDR3 is CASSSRTGGNNEQFF. The CDR3 DNA reads TGTGCCAGCAGTTCAAGGACAGGGGGAAACAATGAGCAGTTCTTC.

This clonotype was seen a few times. The rearrangement links TRBV5-1 to TRBJ2-1; TRBD2 aligns across 7 bases. The CDR3 is 15 amino acids. V was clipped by 4 bases and J by 8 bases; unmatched bases: 12. The germline CDR1 and CDR2 sequences are SGHRS and YFSETQ. In DNA, the CDR3 is TGCGCCAGCAGCCCCCCGGGACTACCTAGGGATGAGCAGTTCTTC. It yields the protein CASSPPGLPRDEQFF.

V gene TRBV5-1 combines with J gene TRBJ2-7; 7 bases agree with TRBD2. With 0 bases clipped from V and 3 bases from J, the junction kept 12 bases outside the gene matches. The CDR3 consists of 17 residues. In germline, CDR1 is SGHRS, CDR2 YFSETQ. This CDR3 reads CASSLEFTAGAIYEQYF. The DNA of the CDR3 is TGCGCCAGCAGCTTGGAATTCACGGCGGGAGCGATCTACGAGCAGTACTTC.

This clonotype showed up just a few times. This chain connects TRBV12-3 or TRBV12-4 to TRBJ2-1; D unresolved. V lost 5 bases and J 2 bases, leaving 16 bases between the germline ends. The CDR3 has 16 residues. CDR3 protein: CASSIGSRRPYNEQFF. Written as DNA, the CDR3 is TGTGCCAGCAGTATCGGAAGTCGTCGGCCCTACAATGAGCAGTTCTTC.

This clonotype was detected only a few times. The gene calls are TRBV15 and TRBJ1-5, with D perhaps TRBD1 (6 bases). V lost 2 bases, J lost 6 bases, and 20 bases lay in between. The CDR3 has 17 residues. CDR1 is LNHNV and CDR2 is YYDKDF in the germline V gene (reference sequence). In DNA, the CDR3 is TGTGCCACCAGCAGACCCTTCCGAGGGGGGATGGTTCAGCCCCAGCATTTT. Its translation is CATSRPFRGGMVQPQHF.

This chain connects TRBV7-2 to TRBJ1-4; D gene ambiguous. This CDR3 comprises 12 residues. In germline, CDR1 is SGHTA, CDR2 FQGNSA. The V gene lost 8 bases and the J gene lost 3 bases, with 7 bases spanning the gap. The DNA of the CDR3 is TGTGCCAGCCACGGGGCTAATGAAAAACTGTTTTTT. Translation gives CASHGANEKLFF.

The chain carries TRBV3-1 and TRBJ1-2; the match to TRBD1 covers 7 bases. CDR3 length equals 15 residues. The V gene's germline CDR1 is LGHDT and CDR2 YNNKEL (reference sequence). V shed 4 bases, J shed 5 bases, and the junction held 10 bases outside the gene matches. CDR3: CASSRAHRGNYGYTF. CDR3 sequence (DNA): TGTGCCAGCAGCCGGGCCCACAGGGGAAATTATGGCTACACCTTC.

The genes are TRBV20-1 and TRBJ2-7, with 14 bases matching TRBD2. Germline V gene data show CDR1 as DFQATT and CDR2 as SNEGSKA (reference sequence). This CDR3 has 17 amino acids. The junction had 13 bases not matched to a gene; V was cut back by 4 bases and J by 5 bases. The CDR3 here is CSANPTWTSGRYNEQYF. Written as DNA, the CDR3 is TGCAGTGCTAACCCCACCTGGACTAGCGGGAGGTACAACGAGCAGTACTTC.

This clonotype was recorded a few times. This rearrangement joins TRBV11-3 to TRBJ2-1; 7 nucleotides match TRBD2. The ends lost 5 bases at V and 8 bases at J; junction bases unmatched: 9. This CDR3 has 14 amino acids. In germline, CDR1 is SGHNT, CDR2 YENEEA. The CDR3 spells CASSPGGGPHEQFF. The CDR3 DNA reads TGTGCCAGCAGCCCAGGCGGGGGTCCCCATGAGCAGTTCTTC. The variable domain in full, with the rest retrieved from reference TRBV11-3 and TRBJ2-1, is EAGVVQSPRYKIIEKKQPVAFWCNPISGHNTLYWYLQNLGQGPELLIRYENEEAVDDSQLPKDRFSAERLKGVDSTLKIQPAELGDSAVYLCASSPGGGPHEQFFGPGTRLTVL.

This chain links TRBV5-6 with TRBJ2-1, with D uncertain. V was cut by 4 bases and J by 8 bases, with 13 bases left in between. CDR3 length: 13 amino acids. Germline V CDR1 and CDR2: SGHDT, YYEEEE. CDR3 coding DNA: TGTGCCAGCAGCCCGCCCATTTCCGATGAGCAGTTCTTC. It translates to CASSPPISDEQFF. The entire variable domain, with the rest obtained from reference TRBV5-6 and TRBJ2-1, is as follows: DAGVTQSPTHLIKTRGQQVTLRCSPKSGHDTVSWYQQALGQGPQFIFQYYEEEERQRGNFPDRFSGHQFPNYSSELNVNALLLGDSALYLCASSPPISDEQFFGPGTRLTVL.

V is TRBV7-9 and J is TRBJ1-2; perhaps TRBD1 as D (6 bases). This CDR3 has 15 residues. V gave up 0 bases and J gave up 5 bases, with 13 bases separating them. The germline V gene has CDR1 SEHNR and CDR2 FQNEAQ (reference sequence). CDR3 in amino acids: CASSLAQGIAYGYTF. The CDR3 coding sequence is TGTGCCAGCAGCTTAGCGCAGGGGATTGCATATGGCTACACCTTC.

The V call is TRBV19, the J call TRBJ2-5, with D perhaps TRBD1 (6 bases). This CDR3 is 12 amino acids long. Germline V gene data show CDR1 as LNHDA and CDR2 as SQIVND (reference sequence). Trimming pared 10 bases from V and 5 bases from J, leaving 14 bases between. The CDR3 sequence: CATRQAGETQYF. The DNA of the CDR3 is TGTGCCACCAGACAGGCTGGGGAGACCCAGTACTTC.

The chain is built from TRBV3-1 and TRBJ2-5, with D tentatively TRBD1 (5 bases). The V end lost 0 bases, the J end lost 3 bases, and 23 bases lay between the germline ends. Germline CDR1 is LGHDT and CDR2 is YNNKEL (reference sequence). This CDR3 is built from 19 residues. CDR3 amino acids: CASSQDPPPGGQGKETQYF. The CDR3 DNA sequence: TGTGCCAGCAGCCAAGATCCCCCCCCAGGTGGTCAGGGAAAAGAGACCCAGTACTTC.

This clonotype came up many times. The V and J genes are TRBV12-3 or TRBV12-4 and TRBJ1-2; D is perhaps TRBD1 (6 bases). V gave up 6 bases and J gave up 7 bases, with 18 bases separating them. This CDR3 has 14 amino acids. The DNA of the CDR3 is TGTGCCAGCAGCTTACCAGGGGAGGTCTCTGGCTACACCTTC. Its protein is CASSLPGEVSGYTF.

This clonotype was seen more than once but under ten times. The J gene is TRBJ2-4, the V gene TRBV25-1, with no clear D. The CDR3 is made up of 16 amino acids. Trimming took off 2 bases at V and 6 bases at J, with 17 bases between the two ends. Germline CDR1 and CDR2: MGHDK and SYGVNS. For the CDR3, the DNA is TGTGCCAGCAGTGAAACGTTGAGGAGTGGTGGAAACATTCAGTACTTC. The encoded protein is CASSETLRSGGNIQYF.

This clonotype has more than one count but fewer than ten. This chain uses TRBV10-3 with TRBJ1-3; D is undetermined. Germline V lookup: CDR1 ENHRY, CDR2 SYGVKD. The length of the CDR3 is 15 residues. V gave up 7 bases and J gave up 0 bases, with 13 bases separating them. CDR3: CAITEAAGSGNTIYF. CDR3 coding DNA: TGTGCCATCACCGAGGCCGCCGGCTCTGGAAACACCATATATTTT.

The rearrangement links TRBV5-1 to TRBJ2-3; 8 bases align to TRBD2. CDR1 is SGHRS and CDR2 is YFSETQ in the germline V gene. This CDR3 region has 16 residues. The J segment lost 3 bases and the V segment lost 0 bases, leaving 6 bases of the junction unmatched. The CDR3 is CASSLGGLGKTDTQYF. CDR3 DNA: TGCGCCAGCAGCTTGGGGGGACTAGGAAAAACAGATACGCAGTATTTT.

The chain joins TRBV6-5 to TRBJ2-5; 7 bases match TRBD2. V dropped 4 bases and J dropped 5; count of bases not matched to a gene: 13. The CDR3 contains 16 residues. Germline assignment: CDR1 MNHEY and CDR2 SVGAGI. CDR3 coding DNA: TGTGCCAGCAGTTGGGGGTTTGCGGGAGATGGGGAGACCCAGTACTTC. This sequence encodes CASSWGFAGDGETQYF.

Only a few counts were recorded for this clonotype. The rearrangement links TRBV6-1 to TRBJ2-7, with D tentatively TRBD1 (5 bases). The CDR3 extends over 14 amino acids. The V end was cut by 1 base, the J end by 4 bases, with 11 bases between. Germline CDR1 MNHNS, CDR2 SASEGT. CDR3 sequence reads: CASSEVGVAYEQYF. CDR3 DNA sequence: TGTGCCAGCAGTGAAGTAGGGGTTGCTTACGAGCAGTACTTC.

V and J are TRBV20-1 and TRBJ2-2; TRBD1 matches 8 bases. CDR1 DFQATT and CDR2 SNEGSKA come from the germline V gene (reference sequence). V shed 6 bases, J shed 4 bases, and the junction held 10 bases outside the gene matches. The CDR3 runs to 15 residues. The CDR3 sequence is CSAPGRGRFTGELFF. The CDR3 DNA sequence: TGCAGTGCGCCAGGCAGGGGGCGTTTCACCGGGGAGCTGTTTTTT.

This clonotype appeared many times. The chain joins TRBV12-3 or TRBV12-4 to TRBJ2-5; TRBD2 matches at 7 bases. This CDR3 has 14 amino acids. With V trimmed by 6 bases and J by 4 bases, 8 bases remained unmatched. CDR3 in DNA: TGTGCCAGCAGCCGGGACTACTCCCCAGAGACCCAGTACTTC. It codes for CASSRDYSPETQYF.